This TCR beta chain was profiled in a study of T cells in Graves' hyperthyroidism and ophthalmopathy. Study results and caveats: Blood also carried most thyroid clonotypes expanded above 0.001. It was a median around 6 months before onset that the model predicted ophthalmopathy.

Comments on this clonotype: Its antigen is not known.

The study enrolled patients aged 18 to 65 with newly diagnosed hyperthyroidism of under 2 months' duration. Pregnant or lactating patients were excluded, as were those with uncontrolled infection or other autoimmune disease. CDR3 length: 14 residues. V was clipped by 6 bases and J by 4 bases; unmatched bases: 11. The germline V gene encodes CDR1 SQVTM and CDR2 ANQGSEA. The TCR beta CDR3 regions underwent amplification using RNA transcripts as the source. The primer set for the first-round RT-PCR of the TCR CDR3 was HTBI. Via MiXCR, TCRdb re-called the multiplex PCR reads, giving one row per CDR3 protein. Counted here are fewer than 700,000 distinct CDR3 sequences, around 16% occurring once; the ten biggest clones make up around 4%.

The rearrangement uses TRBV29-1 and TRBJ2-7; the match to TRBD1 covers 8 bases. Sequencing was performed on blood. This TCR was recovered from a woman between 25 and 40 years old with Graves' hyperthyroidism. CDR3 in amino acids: CSVEDRASPYEQYF. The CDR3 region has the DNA TGCAGCGTCGAGGACAGGGCCTCCCCATACGAGCAGTACTTC.